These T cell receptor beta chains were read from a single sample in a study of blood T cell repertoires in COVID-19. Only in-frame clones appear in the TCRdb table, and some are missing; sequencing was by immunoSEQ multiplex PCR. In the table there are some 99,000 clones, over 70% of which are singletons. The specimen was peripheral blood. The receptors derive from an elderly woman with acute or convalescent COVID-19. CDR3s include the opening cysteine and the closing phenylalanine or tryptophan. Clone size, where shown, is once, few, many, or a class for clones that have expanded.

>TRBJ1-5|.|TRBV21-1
CASSLPPGLYQPQHF
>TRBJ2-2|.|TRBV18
CASSAGLAGGPITGELFF
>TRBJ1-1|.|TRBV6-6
CASTGDREAFF
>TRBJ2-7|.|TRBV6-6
CASSYFGTASEQYF
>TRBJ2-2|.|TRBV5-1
CASTRRLAGANTGELFF
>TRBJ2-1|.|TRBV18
CASATRGIHEQFF
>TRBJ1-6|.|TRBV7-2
CASSQTGTWDSPLHF
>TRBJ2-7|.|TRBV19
CASSMGQGTFHEQYF
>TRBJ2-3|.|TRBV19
CASSISAGGSTDTQYF
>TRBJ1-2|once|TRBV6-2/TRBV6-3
CASSYAQGQGNYGYTF
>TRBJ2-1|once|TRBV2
CASKLGGGAWNEQFF
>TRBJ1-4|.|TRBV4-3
CASRRSGQGHEKLFF
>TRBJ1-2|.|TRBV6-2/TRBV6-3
CASSRGQGNGYTF
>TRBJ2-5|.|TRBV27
CASSLAGLAGGNVETQYF
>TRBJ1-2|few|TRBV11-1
CASSHDRADGYTF
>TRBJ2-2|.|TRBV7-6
CASSSGGINTGELFF
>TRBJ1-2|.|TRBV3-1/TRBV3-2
CASSLGYRSSNYGYTF
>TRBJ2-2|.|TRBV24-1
CATSGPRGANGELFF
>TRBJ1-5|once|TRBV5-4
CASSLWGGAGAQHF
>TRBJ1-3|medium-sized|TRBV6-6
CASSFGQGHSNTIYF
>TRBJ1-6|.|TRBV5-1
CASSLGGDHSPLHF
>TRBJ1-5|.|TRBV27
CASSPTGLVQPQHF
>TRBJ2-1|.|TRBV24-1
CATSEAGTARYNEQFF
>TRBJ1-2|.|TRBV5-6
CASSRTTGQNYGYTF
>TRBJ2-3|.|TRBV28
CASSLLLAGGTDTQYF
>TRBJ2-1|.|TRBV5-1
CASRLAGGGEQFF
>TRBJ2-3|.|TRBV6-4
CASSDSNRRTDTQYF
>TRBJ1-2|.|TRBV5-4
CASSLSPDRGYGYTF
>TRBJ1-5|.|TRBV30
CAWSAQGGQPQHF
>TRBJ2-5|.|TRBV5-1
CASSPSGGYQETQYF
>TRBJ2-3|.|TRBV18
CASSPTTSTDTQYF
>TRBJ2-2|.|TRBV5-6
CASSLITGTRRTGELFF
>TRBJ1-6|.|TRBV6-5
CASSLRQGNSPLHF
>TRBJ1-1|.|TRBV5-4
CASSTGQGLNTDEAFF
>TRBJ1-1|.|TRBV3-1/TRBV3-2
CASSQEGRDREAFF
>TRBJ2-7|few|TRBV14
CASSQGQGGYEQYF
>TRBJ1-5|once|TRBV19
CASRQRQPLGPQHF
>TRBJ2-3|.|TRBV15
CATSRDVTSGGRTDTQYF
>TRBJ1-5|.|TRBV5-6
CASSAGRNQPQHF
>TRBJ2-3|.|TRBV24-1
CATSTGLAGGGDTQYF
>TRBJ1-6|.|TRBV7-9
CASSRNTDRVRNSPLHF
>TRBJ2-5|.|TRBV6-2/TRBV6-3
CASSAGQMYQETQYF
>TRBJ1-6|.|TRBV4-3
CASSQESLHSPLHF
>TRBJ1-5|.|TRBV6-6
CASSLGGQGGQGERRYSNQPQHF
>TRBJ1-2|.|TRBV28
CASKLQGDGYTF
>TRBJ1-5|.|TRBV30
CAWSRPGQGSQPQHF
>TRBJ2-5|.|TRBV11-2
CASSLGGPGTQYF
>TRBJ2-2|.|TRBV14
CASSQAQFLTNTGELFF
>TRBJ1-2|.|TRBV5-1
CASSPGGSGGYTF
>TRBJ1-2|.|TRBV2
CASRDRGRSGYTF
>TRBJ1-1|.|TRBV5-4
CASSFFGGVNTEAFF
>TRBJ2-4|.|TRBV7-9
CASSLDSSVAKNIQYF
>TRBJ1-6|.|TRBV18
CASGTGNSPLHF